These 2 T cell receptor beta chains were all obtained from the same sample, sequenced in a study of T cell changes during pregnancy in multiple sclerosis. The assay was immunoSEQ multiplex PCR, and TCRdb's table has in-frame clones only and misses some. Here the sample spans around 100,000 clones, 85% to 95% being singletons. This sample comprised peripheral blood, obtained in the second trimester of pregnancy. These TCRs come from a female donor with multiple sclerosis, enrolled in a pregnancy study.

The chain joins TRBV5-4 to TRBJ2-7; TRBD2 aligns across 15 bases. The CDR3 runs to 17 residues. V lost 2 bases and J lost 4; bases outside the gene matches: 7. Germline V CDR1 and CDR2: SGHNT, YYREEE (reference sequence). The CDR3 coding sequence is TGTGCCAGCAGCTTCGGACTAGCGGGAGGGGGTAGTTACGAGCAGTACTTC. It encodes CASSFGLAGGGSYEQYF.

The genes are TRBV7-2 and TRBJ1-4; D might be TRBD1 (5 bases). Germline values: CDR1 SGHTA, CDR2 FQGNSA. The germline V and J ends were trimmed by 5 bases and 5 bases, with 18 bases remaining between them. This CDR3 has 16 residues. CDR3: CASSPQSQGRNEKLFF. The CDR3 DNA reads TGTGCCAGCAGCCCCCAGAGCCAGGGCCGAAATGAAAAACTGTTTTTT.